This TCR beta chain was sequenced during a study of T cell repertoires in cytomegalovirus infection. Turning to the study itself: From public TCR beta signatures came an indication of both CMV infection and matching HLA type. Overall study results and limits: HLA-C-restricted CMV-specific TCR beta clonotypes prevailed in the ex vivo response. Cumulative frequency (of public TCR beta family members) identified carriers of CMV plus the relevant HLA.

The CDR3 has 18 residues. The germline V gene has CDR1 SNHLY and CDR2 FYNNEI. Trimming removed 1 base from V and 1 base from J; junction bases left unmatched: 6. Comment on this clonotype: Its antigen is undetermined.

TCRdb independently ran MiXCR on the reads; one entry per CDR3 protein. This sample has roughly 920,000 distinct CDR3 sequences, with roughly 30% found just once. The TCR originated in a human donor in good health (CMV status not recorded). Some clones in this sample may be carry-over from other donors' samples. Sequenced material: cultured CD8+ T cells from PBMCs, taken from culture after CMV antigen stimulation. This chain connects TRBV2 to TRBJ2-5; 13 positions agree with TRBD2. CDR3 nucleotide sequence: TGTGCCAGCAGTGAAGATCAGACTAGCGGGGGGTTCCAAGAGACCCAGTACTTC. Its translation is CASSEDQTSGGFQETQYF.